A single TCR beta chain is shown here with its context. Germline loops: CDR1 ENHRY, CDR2 SYGVKD. The CDR3 is made up of 14 amino acids. The ends were cut back, 10 bases at V and 2 bases at J, with 18 bases in the middle. In the original processing: Nucleated cell number was recorded as an estimate derived from reference gene primer amplification. Method: immunoSEQ multiplex PCR; TCRdb's copy keeps in-frame clones and lacks some. Clone size and the V and J calls come from that table; the DNA yielded D and trimming. Of about 220,000 clones listed, roughly 84% are singletons. This sample is drawn from a study of blood T cell repertoires in COVID-19. Overall study context: Specimens from acute and convalescent COVID-19 originated in the United States, Italy and Spain. From T cells, B-cell-depleted T cells, or PBMCs came the material, which was cDNA or gDNA.

This TCR was sampled from a woman in her fifties or sixties with acute or convalescent COVID-19. The chain has TRBV10-3 and TRBJ2-7; perhaps TRBD1 as D (5 bases). The source material was peripheral blood. CDR3 sequence: CATGSLGRAYEQYF. In nucleotides, the CDR3 is TGTGCCACAGGCAGCTTGGGCAGGGCCTACGAGCAGTACTTC.